The 24 T cell receptor beta chains presented below share a single source sample, sequenced in a study of identical twins. One entry per CDR3 protein, called by TCRdb with MiXCR from the 5' RACE reads. There are 1.5 million to 2 million distinct CDR3 sequences in the sample; less than 35% occur only once, and under 0.35% lies in the top ten. The sequenced sample was cord blood. The receptors come from a newborn girl in good health.

The sample holds a few counts of this clonotype. The chain recombines TRBV12-3 or TRBV12-4 with TRBJ2-5; D may be TRBD2 (5 bases). The CDR3 is made up of 15 amino acids. Between the trimmed V and J ends, which lost 3 bases and 4 bases, there was a span of 15 bases. CDR3 loop: CASSLEGSSLETQYF. Here the CDR3 DNA reads TGTGCCAGCAGTTTGGAAGGGTCTAGCCTAGAGACCCAGTACTTC.

For this clonotype: Germline and junction disagree at one end, which may indicate a read error. The rearrangement joins TRBV27 to TRBJ1-5; no clear D gene. The CDR3 has 15 residues. Germline V CDR1 and CDR2: MNHEY, SMNVEV (reference sequence). CDR3 loop: CASRLGGYSDQPQHF. CDR3 bases: TGTGCCAGCCGCCTGGGAGGCTATAGCGATCAGCCCCAGCATTTT.

This clonotype was counted only a few times. The chain carries TRBV20-1 and TRBJ2-7; a possible D gene is TRBD2 (5 bases). The germline V and J ends were trimmed by 8 bases and 0 bases, with 8 bases remaining between them. Germline CDR1 is DFQATT and CDR2 is SNEGSKA (reference sequence). This CDR3 is built from 11 residues. The CDR3 region has the DNA TGCAGTTCCGGACTCTCCTACGAGCAGTACTTC. This encodes CSSGLSYEQYF.

The sample holds a few counts of this clonotype. This chain uses TRBV12-3 or TRBV12-4 with TRBJ2-5; 9 bases are a match to TRBD2. Losses at the gene ends were 1 base for V and 1 base for J; bases not matched to a gene: 4. This CDR3 region has 16 residues. CDR3 sequence (DNA): TGTGCCAGCAGTTTAGGGGAGGGACTAGCCCAAGAGACCCAGTACTTC. It yields the protein CASSLGEGLAQETQYF.

This chain uses TRBV5-1 with TRBJ2-1, with TRBD2 matching over 13 bases. The CDR3 totals 16 residues. Germline CDR1 and CDR2: SGHRS and YFSETQ. V lost 3 bases and J lost 6; bases outside the gene matches: 6. CDR3 nucleotides: TGCGCCAGCAGCTGGCGACTAGCGGGAGGCGGCAATGAGCAGTTCTTC. Its translation: CASSWRLAGGGNEQFF.

A note on this clonotype: Relative to the germline gene, one junction end is altered; a read error may explain this. This sequence joins TRBV4-3 and TRBJ1-2; weak D call: TRBD1 (5 bases). Germline assignment: CDR1 LGHNA and CDR2 YSLEER. The CDR3 is 15 residues long. Written as DNA, the CDR3 is TGCGCCAGCAGCCCCGGGGCTGGACCGAACTGTGGCTACACCTTC. Translated: CASSPGAGPNCGYTF.

This sequence joins TRBV5-1 and TRBJ2-5; perhaps TRBD2 as D (5 bases). The CDR3 runs 15 residues. Trimming shortened V by 0 bases and J by 2 bases, and 11 bases separated the two germline ends. The V gene's germline CDR1 is SGHRS and CDR2 YFSETQ. CDR3 DNA sequence: TGCGCCAGCAGCTTGGAAGGACTTCAACAAGAGACCCAGTACTTC. It is translated as CASSLEGLQQETQYF.

This clonotype was seen only a few times. This chain uses TRBV10-3 with TRBJ1-2; the D is unclear. V lost 0 bases and J 4 bases, leaving 18 bases between the germline ends. The germline gives CDR1 ENHRY, CDR2 SYGVKD. The CDR3 has 17 residues. The CDR3 reads CAISESDRWKLAYGYTF. In nucleotides, the CDR3 is TGTGCCATCAGTGAGTCTGATAGGTGGAAGTTGGCCTATGGCTACACCTTC.

In its sample, this clonotype was seen a few times. This chain uses TRBV10-3 with TRBJ1-2; 7 bases fit TRBD1. The CDR3 consists of 12 residues. Losses at the gene ends were 10 bases for V and 4 bases for J; bases not matched to a gene: 6. CDR1 and CDR2 (germline): ENHRY, SYGVKD. The CDR3 is CATRQGPYGYTF. Here the CDR3 DNA reads TGTGCCACGCGACAGGGCCCCTATGGCTACACCTTC.

This clonotype was counted a few times. V is TRBV3-1 and J is TRBJ2-3; 7 bases match TRBD2. CDR1 and CDR2 (germline): LGHDT, YNNKEL (reference sequence). J was trimmed by 4 bases and V by 6 bases; bases with no gene match: 13. The CDR3 is 16 residues long. CDR3 sequence: CASSPVGGGIADTQYF. The DNA for the CDR3 is TGTGCCAGCAGTCCCGTCGGCGGGGGAATCGCAGATACGCAGTATTTT.

This chain links TRBV20-1 with TRBJ2-2; 11 nucleotides agree with TRBD2. The V segment lost 3 bases and the J segment 4 bases; nucleotides outside the gene matches: 4. CDR1 and CDR2 (germline): DFQATT, SNEGSKA (reference sequence). The CDR3 length is 15 residues. The CDR3 nucleotides are TGCAGTGCTAGCCGACTAGCGGGGATCACCGGGGAGCTGTTTTTT. This sequence encodes CSASRLAGITGELFF.

The table lists this clonotype with a few counts. A read error may account for a junction end that differs from germline. The chain joins TRBV20-1 to TRBJ2-5; D is undetermined. CDR3 length: 10 amino acids. The germline V gene has CDR1 DFQATT and CDR2 SNEGSKA (reference sequence). The CDR3 sequence is CSARSQTKYF. The CDR3 DNA is TGCAGTGCTAGGTCCCAGACCAAGTACTTC.

This clonotype was counted many times. V usage is TRBV6-2 or TRBV6-3 and J usage is TRBJ1-2; D not resolved. Germline values: CDR1 MNHEY, CDR2 SVGEGT. The CDR3 spans 13 residues. The V end lost 2 bases, the J end lost 2 bases, and 6 bases lay between the germline ends. The chain's CDR3 is CASSYGPNYGYTF. CDR3 in DNA: TGTGCCAGCAGTTACGGACCAAACTATGGCTACACCTTC.

This chain connects TRBV21-1 to TRBJ2-1; TRBD1 reflects the table's D call only, with no check against the DNA. TRBV21-1 is a pseudogene. This CDR3 is built from 15 residues. The CDR3 loop is CASTSKCGRVHEQFF. The CDR3, as DNA: TGTGCCAGCACCAGCAAATGTGGGCGGGTCCATGAGCAGTTCTTC.

This clonotype has more than one count but fewer than ten. The chain employs TRBV3-1 and TRBJ2-5, with 8 bases matching TRBD1. V was pared by 3 bases and J by 5 bases, with 5 bases of the junction left unmatched. CDR1 is LGHDT and CDR2 is YNNKEL in the germline V gene (reference sequence). The CDR3 totals 14 residues. In DNA form, the CDR3 reads TGTGCCAGCAGCCATCGGACAGGGTGGGAGACCCAGTACTTC. The encoded protein is CASSHRTGWETQYF.

The J gene is TRBJ2-3, the V gene TRBV20-1; TRBD2 aligns across 9 bases. The CDR3 contains 14 residues. CDR1 and CDR2 (germline): DFQATT, SNEGSKA (reference sequence). Trimming at V came to 3 bases and at J to 8 bases, leaving 9 bases not matched to a gene. The CDR3 protein is CSASRRGGKGTQYF. CDR3 coding DNA: TGCAGTGCTAGCAGGCGGGGGGGCAAGGGTACGCAGTATTTT.

This clonotype was counted between two and nine times. Written as DNA, the CDR3 is TGTGCCAGCAGCTTTCTAGACTACTACTTAGCCAAAAACATTCAGTACTTC. Translating it yields CASSFLDYYLAKNIQYF. The rearrangement links TRBV7-9 to TRBJ2-4, with TRBD2 as a possible D gene (5 bases). This CDR3 has 17 amino acids. Germline CDR1 reads SEHNR; CDR2 reads FQNEAQ (reference sequence). V gave up 3 bases and J gave up 0 bases, with 15 bases separating them.

The CDR3 sequence is CASSPQPVDYEQYF. CDR3 DNA sequence: TGTGCCAGCAGCCCCCAACCGGTGGACTACGAGCAGTACTTC. The chain joins TRBV7-8 to TRBJ2-7; D unclear. In germline, CDR1 is SGHVS, CDR2 FQNEAQ. This CDR3 comprises 14 residues. V was pared by 5 bases and J by 3 bases, with 14 bases between. Using reference TRBV7-8 and TRBJ2-7 for the parts outside the CDR3, the full variable domain is GAGVSQSPRYKVAKRGQDVALRCDPISGHVSLFWYQQALGQGPEFLTYFQNEAQLDKSGLPSDRFFAERPEGSVSTLKIQRTQQEDSAVYLCASSPQPVDYEQYFGPGTRLTVT.

V is TRBV5-1 and J is TRBJ2-5, with TRBD2 matching 7 bases. Losses at the gene ends were 0 bases for V and 5 bases for J; bases not matched to a gene: 7. Germline loops: CDR1 SGHRS, CDR2 YFSETQ. There are 15 residues in the CDR3. The CDR3 sequence: CASSLGLADVETQYF. The CDR3 DNA follows: TGCGCCAGCAGCTTGGGGCTAGCGGATGTGGAGACCCAGTACTTC.

The V and J genes are TRBV6-5 and TRBJ2-7, with 9 bases matching TRBD2. V was pared by 0 bases and J by 3 bases, with 6 bases of the junction left unmatched. CDR1 and CDR2 (germline): MNHEY, SVGAGI. The CDR3 runs 16 residues. The CDR3 loop reads CASSYSDLAGHYEQYF. Written as DNA, the CDR3 is TGTGCCAGCAGTTACTCGGATCTAGCGGGGCACTACGAGCAGTACTTC.

This clonotype was seen only a few times. The V call is TRBV12-3 or TRBV12-4, the J call TRBJ1-1, with TRBD1 identical over 8 bases. With 6 bases clipped from V and 0 bases from J, the junction kept 9 bases outside the gene matches. This CDR3 comprises 16 residues. The CDR3 region is CASSTTPGQVNTEAFF. In DNA, the CDR3 is TGTGCCAGCAGCACTACCCCGGGACAGGTGAACACTGAAGCTTTCTTT.

This sequence joins TRBV25-1 and TRBJ2-3; no firm D call. The germline gives CDR1 MGHDK, CDR2 SYGVNS. The CDR3 runs to 15 residues. Trimming stripped 1 base from V and 3 bases from J, with 11 bases between. For the CDR3, the DNA is TGTGCCAGCAGTGAATTGGAAGGGTATACAGATACGCAGTATTTT. It encodes CASSELEGYTDTQYF.

About this clonotype itself: It is likely a read error, because the conserved phenylalanine at the end of the CDR3 is missing. The chain recombines TRBV6-5 with TRBJ2-7, with 11 bases identical to TRBD2. This CDR3 has 14 residues. J was trimmed by 0 bases and V by 10 bases; bases with no gene match: 5. Germline-derived CDR1 and CDR2 are MNHEY and SVGAGI. The CDR3 spells CATTGLAGSYEQYL. CDR3 DNA sequence: TGTGCCACCACCGGACTAGCGGGCTCCTACGAGCAGTACTTG.

The V call is TRBV4-1, the J call TRBJ1-5; no clear D. Trimming shortened V by 0 bases and J by 3 bases, and 9 bases separated the two germline ends. This CDR3 spans 15 amino acids. In germline, CDR1 is MGHRA, CDR2 YSYEKL. CDR3 residues: CASSQDRSSNQPQHF. The CDR3 bases are TGCGCCAGCAGCCAAGATCGGAGTTCCAATCAGCCCCAGCATTTT.